One and the same sample provided the 13 T cell receptor beta chains below, sequenced in a study of blood T cell repertoires in COVID-19. Assay: immunoSEQ multiplex PCR; the TCRdb copy retains only in-frame clones and omits some. This sample has around 330,000 clones, with 89% found just once. The sequenced material came from PBMCs or T cells enriched from blood (not recorded which). The source is a middle-aged woman who had recovered from COVID-19.

The chain carries TRBV30 and TRBJ1-5; perhaps TRBD1 as D (5 bases). The CDR3 spans 13 residues. Germline V gene sequence: CDR1 GTSNPN, CDR2 SVGIG (reference sequence). V lost 4 bases and J lost 4, with 11 bases in between. CDR3 nucleotides: TGTGCCTGGATGGGGGGGGATAATCAGCCCCAGCATTTT. The encoded protein is CAWMGGDNQPQHF.

This rearrangement joins TRBV5-3 to TRBJ2-7; 9 nucleotides match TRBD2. TRBV5-3 is designated an ORF whose function remains uncertain. V lost 1 base and J lost 3; bases outside the gene matches: 2. The CDR3 length is 14 residues. CDR3 in amino acids: CARSLWTSDYEQYF. CDR3 coding DNA: TGTGCCAGAAGCTTGTGGACTAGCGACTACGAGCAGTACTTC.

The chain couples TRBV29-1 to TRBJ2-3; D gene ambiguous. Trimming stripped 0 bases from V and 2 bases from J, with 9 bases between. The CDR3 has 14 residues. From germline, CDR1 is SQVTM and CDR2 ANQGSEA. In nucleotides, the CDR3 is TGCAGCGTTGAAGATGGTCCTAACACAGATACGCAGTATTTT. Residues: CSVEDGPNTDTQYF.

J is TRBJ2-7 and V is TRBV28; weak D call: TRBD1 (5 bases). The CDR3 contains 15 residues. CDR1 is MDHEN and CDR2 is SYDVKM in the germline V gene. V dropped 5 bases and J dropped 6 bases, with 20 bases sitting between them. The CDR3 sequence is CASSKPQGLPGEQYF. CDR3 in DNA: TGTGCCAGCAGTAAGCCGCAGGGATTGCCTGGCGAGCAGTACTTC.

The chain uses TRBV2 and TRBJ1-2, with D uncertain. This CDR3 contains 12 residues. Germline values: CDR1 SNHLY, CDR2 FYNNEI. V was clipped by 4 bases and J by 1 base, with 4 bases between them. DNA for the CDR3: TGTGCCAGCAGTGCCAGTAACTATGGCTACACCTTC. Protein product: CASSASNYGYTF.

The rearrangement joins TRBV5-4 to TRBJ2-3, with TRBD2 identical over 11 bases. Germline CDR1 and CDR2: SGHNT and YYREEE (reference sequence). The CDR3 totals 17 residues. V lost 4 bases and J lost 0; bases outside the gene matches: 7. The CDR3 DNA sequence: TGTGCCAGCAGCCCCTCGGTAGCGGGAGGGAGCACAGATACGCAGTATTTT. Translation: CASSPSVAGGSTDTQYF.

The V gene is TRBV10-3, the J gene TRBJ2-2; TRBD1 matches 12 bases. Germline V gene lookup returns CDR1 ENHRY and CDR2 SYGVKD. The V and J ends lost 6 bases and 1 base, in that order; junction bases with no gene match: 9. The CDR3 contains 18 residues. The CDR3, as DNA: TGTGCCATCAGGACCGGGACAGGGGGCGTCGGGAACACCGGGGAGCTGTTTTTT. It encodes CAIRTGTGGVGNTGELFF.

The chain joins TRBV20-1 to TRBJ2-7; possible D gene TRBD2, 7 bases. The CDR3 runs 16 residues. V shed 3 bases and J shed 5 bases, with 23 bases lying between them. CDR1 and CDR2 from the germline V gene are DFQATT and SNEGSKA (reference sequence). This chain's CDR3 is CSASIPPERDMNEQYF. The CDR3 DNA reads TGCAGTGCTAGTATCCCCCCCGAGCGGGACATGAACGAGCAGTACTTC.

The J gene is TRBJ2-1, the V gene TRBV30, with 9 bases aligning to TRBD2. This CDR3 has 15 residues. V trimming: 8 bases; J trimming: 9 bases; junction bases outside the gene matches: 17. The germline gives CDR1 GTSNPN, CDR2 SVGIG (reference sequence). CDR3 in DNA: TGTGCCCGAGAGGCGGGAGGGCCGTTTCTTGGTGAGCAGTTCTTC. Translation gives CAREAGGPFLGEQFF.

V and J are TRBV12-5 and TRBJ2-1, with 8 bases that match TRBD2. The CDR3 spans 16 residues. The junction had 11 bases not matched to a gene; V was cut back by 5 bases and J by 5 bases. CDR1 is LGHNT and CDR2 is FRNRAP in the germline V gene. The DNA for the CDR3 is TGTGCTAGTGGTCCCCCGCTCGGCGGGGGGAACAATGAGCAGTTCTTC. It specifies CASGPPLGGGNNEQFF.

The chain is built from TRBV28 and TRBJ2-5, with D maybe TRBD1 (5 bases). CDR1 is MDHEN and CDR2 is SYDVKM in the germline V gene. The CDR3 sequence is 16 residues long. Trimming left V 2 bases short and J 1 base short, with 14 bases between. The CDR3 is CASSLAGRTSQETQYF. The CDR3, as DNA: TGTGCCAGCAGTTTAGCAGGGCGAACGTCCCAAGAGACCCAGTACTTC.

The chain is built from TRBV24-1 and TRBJ2-5, with 7 bases identical to TRBD2. Trimming took 6 bases from V and 5 from J; bases not matched to a gene: 11. Germline V lookup: CDR1 KGHDR, CDR2 SFDVKD. This CDR3 is built from 15 residues. For the CDR3, the DNA is TGTGCCACCAGTCTAAATTCCGGGGGAGGGGAGACCCAGTACTTC. Its translation: CATSLNSGGGETQYF.

The chain couples TRBV7-9 to TRBJ1-5, with no clear D. Germline V CDR1 and CDR2: SEHNR, FQNEAQ (reference sequence). V lost 2 bases and J 7 bases, leaving 6 bases between the germline ends. CDR3 length: 12 amino acids. The CDR3 sequence: CASSLQAQPQHF. Written as DNA, the CDR3 is TGTGCCAGCAGCTTACAAGCACAGCCCCAGCATTTT.